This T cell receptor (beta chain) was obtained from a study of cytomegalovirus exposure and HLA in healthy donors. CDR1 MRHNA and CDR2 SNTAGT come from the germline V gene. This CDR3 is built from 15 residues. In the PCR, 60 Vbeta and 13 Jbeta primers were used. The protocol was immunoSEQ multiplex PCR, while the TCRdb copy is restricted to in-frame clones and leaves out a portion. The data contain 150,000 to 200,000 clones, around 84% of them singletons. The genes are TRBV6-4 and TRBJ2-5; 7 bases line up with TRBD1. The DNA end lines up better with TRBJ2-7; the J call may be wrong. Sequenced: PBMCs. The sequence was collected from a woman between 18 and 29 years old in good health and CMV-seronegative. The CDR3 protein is CASSVNRDSAYEQYF. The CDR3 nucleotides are TGTGCCAGCAGTGTAAACCGGGACAGTGCCTACGAGCAGTACTTC.